What follows are 15 T cell receptor beta chains derived from one specimen sequenced in a study of blood T cell repertoires in COVID-19 (dated by TCRdb to about 2020). Library preparation used the immunoSEQ multiplex PCR assay. This immuneACCESS table, as held by TCRdb, lists in-frame sequences with V and J called but not all clones. Of the missing ones, under half trace to an unresolved V gene in checked studies; the others have no known cause. The table for this sample lists about 210,000 clones; over 80% of them were counted only once. Of the sample, 10% is held by the ten largest clones. Sample: PBMCs or T cells enriched from blood (not recorded which). These receptors came from a young man with acute COVID-19.

This chain uses TRBV29-1 with TRBJ2-1; the D is unclear. Per the germline V gene, CDR1 is SQVTM and CDR2 is ANQGSEA. V was pared by 2 bases and J by 4 bases, with 12 bases between. The CDR3 spans 14 residues. CDR3 residues: CSVEWAVMYNEQFF. The CDR3 bases are TGCAGCGTTGAATGGGCAGTTATGTACAATGAGCAGTTCTTC.

CDR3 protein: CASSIGTGLEAFF. The CDR3 DNA reads TGTGCCAGTAGTATTGGGACAGGCCTTGAAGCTTTCTTT. This sequence joins TRBV19 and TRBJ1-1; 8 nucleotides align to TRBD1. This CDR3 region has 13 residues. V was clipped by 3 bases and J by 7 bases; unmatched bases: 4. Per the germline V gene, CDR1 is LNHDA and CDR2 is SQIVND (reference sequence).

The chain uses TRBV14 and TRBJ2-7; 8 nucleotides align to TRBD2. V shed 0 bases and J 3 bases; nucleotides not matched to a gene: 7. Germline CDR1 reads SGHDN; CDR2 reads FVKESK. The CDR3 totals 16 residues. Here the CDR3 reads CASSQDLPSGSYEQYF. CDR3 sequence (DNA): TGTGCCAGCAGCCAAGATCTGCCCAGCGGGAGCTACGAGCAGTACTTC.

V and J are TRBV27 and TRBJ2-1; TRBD2 might be the D (5 bases). The CDR3 loop spans 20 amino acids. Germline assignment: CDR1 MNHEY and CDR2 SMNVEV (reference sequence). V was pared by 3 bases and J by 0 bases, with 24 bases between. CDR3 in amino acids: CASSLAKRWGSNGSYNEQFF. DNA for the CDR3: TGTGCCAGCAGTTTGGCGAAGCGGTGGGGTTCGAACGGCTCCTACAATGAGCAGTTCTTC.

The chain joins TRBV28 to TRBJ2-7; 10 nucleotides match TRBD1. V gave up 3 bases and J gave up 4 bases; unmatched junction bases: 33. Looked up from germline, CDR1 is MDHEN and CDR2 is SYDVKM. This CDR3 comprises 24 residues. The chain's CDR3 is CASSFGHLDRGLSTHRDSLYEQYF. The CDR3 nucleotides read TGTGCCAGCAGTTTCGGGCACCTTGACAGGGGGCTAAGTACCCACCGGGATAGTCTATACGAGCAGTACTTC.

The V and J genes are TRBV7-9 and TRBJ2-3; 10 bases are a match to TRBD1. This CDR3 spans 14 amino acids. Trimming took 5 bases from V and 3 from J; bases not matched to a gene: 2. CDR1 and CDR2 from the germline V gene are SEHNR and FQNEAQ (reference sequence). The CDR3 region is CASSPGQGTDTQYF. The CDR3 nucleotides read TGTGCCAGCAGCCCGGGACAGGGGACAGATACGCAGTATTTT.

The J gene is TRBJ1-5, the V gene TRBV30; TRBD1 agrees at 7 bases. V gave up 1 base and J gave up 3 bases; unmatched junction bases: 3. The length of the CDR3 is 14 residues. Germline V gene sequence: CDR1 GTSNPN, CDR2 SVGIG (reference sequence). The CDR3 bases are TGTGCCTGGAGTGACAGGGGTTCCAATCAGCCCCAGCATTTT. It codes for CAWSDRGSNQPQHF.

This clone appeared a single time. CDR3 region: CASSSRTGGFEAFF. For the CDR3, the DNA is TGTGCCAGCAGTTCCAGGACAGGGGGCTTTGAGGCTTTCTTT. This sequence joins TRBV27 and TRBJ1-1; 11 nucleotides agree with TRBD1. This CDR3 comprises 14 residues. The germline gives CDR1 MNHEY, CDR2 SMNVEV (reference sequence). The V segment lost 4 bases and the J segment 11 bases; nucleotides outside the gene matches: 9.

The V call is TRBV11-2, the J call TRBJ1-3, with D tentatively TRBD1 (6 bases). From germline, CDR1 is SGHAT and CDR2 FQNNGV. Trimming took off 4 bases at V and 8 bases at J, with 15 bases between the two ends. The CDR3 length is 14 residues. The CDR3 nucleotides are TGTGCCAGCAGCTCGTGGACAGAGTCGGACACCATATATTTT. It codes for CASSSWTESDTIYF.

The chain couples TRBV4-1 to TRBJ2-7; 9 bases match TRBD2. From germline, CDR1 is MGHRA and CDR2 YSYEKL. The CDR3 extends over 16 amino acids. Germline trimming cut 0 bases from V and 5 bases from J; bases unmatched to any gene: 8. CDR3 DNA sequence: TGCGCCAGCAGCCAAGATCTTAGCGGGAGTAGCCACGAGCAGTACTTC. Its protein product is CASSQDLSGSSHEQYF.

This chain connects TRBV11-2 to TRBJ2-5; no definite D call. Germline loops: CDR1 SGHAT, CDR2 FQNNGV. This CDR3 comprises 14 residues. With 1 base removed from V and 10 bases from J, the gap between germline ends came to 16 bases. The chain's CDR3 is CASSLGVGTVGQYF. CDR3 nucleotides: TGTGCCAGCAGCTTAGGTGTAGGTACAGTGGGCCAGTACTTC.

The CDR3 DNA reads TGTGCCAGTGCCCCCCGTGACAGCTACTCTGGAAACACCATATATTTT. Protein: CASAPRDSYSGNTIYF. V usage is TRBV19 and J usage is TRBJ1-3; weak D call: TRBD1 (5 bases). The CDR3 runs to 16 residues. Trimming stripped 8 bases from V and 0 bases from J, with 17 bases between. Germline CDR1 is LNHDA and CDR2 is SQIVND (reference sequence).

The rearrangement joins TRBV28 to TRBJ1-5, with TRBD1 as a possible D gene (5 bases). CDR3 length: 15 residues. CDR1 and CDR2 from the germline V gene are MDHEN and SYDVKM. Between the trimmed V and J ends, which lost 8 bases and 8 bases, there was a span of 22 bases. The CDR3 nucleotides read TGTGCCAGCTCCTCGGCAGGGACTGGAGTTAAGCCCCAGCATTTT. This sequence encodes CASSSAGTGVKPQHF.

The V gene is TRBV27, the J gene TRBJ2-1; 8 nucleotides match TRBD2. The ends lost 8 bases at V and 5 bases at J; junction bases unmatched: 11. Looked up from germline, CDR1 is MNHEY and CDR2 is SMNVEV (reference sequence). The CDR3 runs to 15 residues. As DNA, the CDR3 is TGTGCCAGCCGCCCCAGCGGGAGTAGACACAATGAGCAGTTCTTC. Protein: CASRPSGSRHNEQFF.

The sample holds one count of this clone. The chain couples TRBV4-1 to TRBJ2-1; D perhaps matches TRBD1 (5 bases). CDR3 length: 16 residues. CDR1 MGHRA and CDR2 YSYEKL come from the germline V gene. The V and J ends lost 0 bases and 2 bases respectively, with 11 bases between them. The CDR3 DNA reads as TGCGCCAGCAGCCAAGATCGGACACCCGCCTACAATGAGCAGTTCTTC. Translated, it gives CASSQDRTPAYNEQFF.